The clone carrying this T cell receptor (beta chain) was counted a few times. CDR1 KGHDR and CDR2 SFDVKD come from the germline V gene. Trimming removed 3 bases at V and 6 bases at J, with 25 bases between. The CDR3 runs 19 residues. TCRdb called the RT-PCR reads again in MiXCR, with one record for every CDR3 protein. The data hold about 700,000 distinct CDR3 sequences, with 12% to 15% observed a single time. The material sequenced was memory CD4+ T cells from blood. The gene calls are TRBV24-1 and TRBJ2-2; D is tentatively TRBD1 or TRBD2 (5 bases each). This clonotype was obtained from a female donor in good health, serving as a healthy control. CDR3 coding DNA: TGTGCCACCAGTGATCCCCCGGGACGCCGAGGGGTACAGGCCGGGGAGCTGTTTTTT. Translating gives CATSDPPGRRGVQAGELFF.